A selection of T cell receptor beta chains follows, all from one sample in a study of control samples from healthy donors and cancer patients. Produced via immunoSEQ multiplex PCR; TCRdb's table is partial and in-frame only. The profile shows 15,000 to 20,000 clones, approximately 86% of them singletons. Sequencing used PBMCs. The origin of the receptors is a woman in her sixties or seventies with colorectal cancer. CDR3s include the opening cysteine and the closing phenylalanine or tryptophan. A D gene is named only where the DNA matches it firmly. A clone size is listed for some rows: how often the clone was seen (once, few, many), or a class if it is expanded.

TRBD1,TRBJ1-2,15,TRBV6-1,few,TGTGCCAGCAGTGAACATGGGACAGGGGGTCGTGGCTACACCTTC,CASSEHGTGGRGYTF
NA,TRBJ2-3,16,TRBV7-9,NA,TGTGCCAGCAGCCCCGCGGGTGGGATTCGAGTAGATACGCAGTATTTT,CASSPAGGIRVDTQYF
NA,TRBJ2-7,12,TRBV18,once,TGTGCCAGCTCACCACGTGAATACGAGCAGTACTTC,CASSPREYEQYF
NA,TRBJ1-2,15,TRBV4-3,NA,TGCGCCAGCAGCCAAGATTTGCAGGGAGGGATCGGCTACACCTTC,CASSQDLQGGIGYTF
TRBD1,TRBJ2-5,16,TRBV24-1,NA,TGTGCCACCAGTGATTTCGGGACAGGGGGCAGAGAGACCCAGTACTTC,CATSDFGTGGRETQYF
NA,TRBJ2-1,15,TRBV2,once,TGTGCCAGCAGTTTGGACTTGAGCTCCTACAATGAGCAGTTCTTC,CASSLDLSSYNEQFF
TRBD2,TRBJ2-1,18,TRBV10-3,NA,TGTGCCATCAGTGAGTCGAGGGGGACTAGCGGGTCCTACAATGAGCAGTTCTTC,CAISESRGTSGSYNEQFF
NA,TRBJ1-1,16,TRBV11-2,NA,TGTGCCAGCAGCTTAGAGTTCGGGAAACTCCACACTGAAGCTTTCTTT,CASSLEFGKLHTEAFF
NA,TRBJ2-2,17,TRBV10-2,NA,TGCGCCAGCAGTGACCCCTCTTTAGGTTCGAACACCGGGGAGCTGTTTTTT,CASSDPSLGSNTGELFF
NA,TRBJ2-7,15,TRBV7-2,once,TGTGCCAGCAGCTTGAAGGGCTACCGTGCCTACGAGCAGTACTTC,CASSLKGYRAYEQYF
TRBD2,TRBJ2-3,15,TRBV27,NA,TGTGCCAGCAGTCTAGCGGGGGGGCCTCCGGATACGCAGTATTTT,CASSLAGGPPDTQYF
NA,TRBJ2-5,15,TRBV6-2/TRBV6-3,NA,TGTGCCAGCAGCCCGCCCTCGGGGCGGGTTGAGACCCAGTACTTC,CASSPPSGRVETQYF
NA,TRBJ2-1,12,TRBV5-8,NA,TGTGCCAGCAGCTTCGGAAAGGGTGAGCAGTTCTTC,CASSFGKGEQFF
NA,TRBJ1-6,13,TRBV4-3,NA,TGCGCCAGCAGCCAGGAGTGGGATTCACCCCTCCACTTT,CASSQEWDSPLHF
TRBD2,TRBJ2-2,16,TRBV7-8,NA,TGTGCCAGCAGCCTAAGGGGACTAGGGTACACCGGGGAGCTGTTTTTT,CASSLRGLGYTGELFF
NA,TRBJ1-1,14,TRBV7-6,NA,TGTGCCAGCAGCTTGGGCGGGGTCGTCACTGAAGCTTTCTTT,CASSLGGVVTEAFF
TRBD1,TRBJ1-1,15,TRBV11-1,NA,TGTGCCAGCAGCTTAGGCACAGGGGCCGACACTGAAGCTTTCTTT,CASSLGTGADTEAFF
TRBD1,TRBJ2-7,14,TRBV15,NA,TGTGCCACCAGAAAGACAGGGGGGAACTACGAGCAGTACTTC,CATRKTGGNYEQYF
NA,TRBJ2-7,17,TRBV21-1,few,TGTGCCAGCAGCAAAGCACCAAATGGGACAGGGTGCAACGAGCAGTACTTC,CASSKAPNGTGCNEQYF
TRBD1,TRBJ1-1,16,TRBV19,NA,TGTGCCAGTAGTACCGTGCCAGGGGGGTCGAACACTGAAGCTTTCTTT,CASSTVPGGSNTEAFF
TRBD2,TRBJ2-1,17,TRBV4-3,NA,TGCGCCAGCAGCCAAGGTATAACTAGCGGGAGGAACAATGAGCAGTTCTTC,CASSQGITSGRNNEQFF
TRBD1,TRBJ1-1,14,TRBV4-3,NA,TGCGCCAGCAGCCATGGACAGGTTTCCACTGAAGCTTTCTTT,CASSHGQVSTEAFF
NA,TRBJ2-2,12,TRBV29-1,few,TGCAGCGCCGTTAGCGGAAACGGGGAGCTGTTTTTT,CSAVSGNGELFF
TRBD1,TRBJ1-6,15,TRBV19,NA,TGTGCCAGTATGACCGGGACAGGGGGTAATTCACCCCTCCACTTT,CASMTGTGGNSPLHF
NA,TRBJ1-2,13,TRBV18,NA,TGTGCCAGCTCACCACAAGGTCGCGGTGTTCACACCTTC,CASSPQGRGVHTF
NA,TRBJ2-3,16,TRBV5-1,NA,TGCGCCAGCAGCGAAAAAGACATCACTAGCACAGATACGCAGTATTTT,CASSEKDITSTDTQYF
NA,TRBJ1-2,13,TRBV2,NA,TGTGCCAGCCTCATTGGGTCTAACTATGGCTACACCTTC,CASLIGSNYGYTF
NA,TRBJ2-4,13,TRBV7-2,NA,TGTGCCAGCAGCAACCTGGTCAAAAACATTCAGTACTTC,CASSNLVKNIQYF
TRBD1,TRBJ1-2,16,TRBV7-9,NA,TGTGCCAGCAGCGGCCCCAAAGGACAGGGCGACTATGGCTACACCTTC,CASSGPKGQGDYGYTF
NA,TRBJ2-4,14,TRBV7-6,once,TGTGCCAGCAGCCTCTCCGGGGACCTAGACATTCAGTACTTC,CASSLSGDLDIQYF
NA,TRBJ2-5,12,TRBV11-3,NA,TGTGCCAGCAGCTTTCTGGGGGAGACCCAGTACTTC,CASSFLGETQYF
NA,TRBJ2-5,13,TRBV4-3,once,TGCGCCAGCAGCCAAGATATCCGGGAGACCCAGTACTTC,CASSQDIRETQYF
NA,TRBJ1-5,15,TRBV19,NA,TGTGCCAGTAGTATTAGTCAGGGAGGTCAGGGGCCCCAGCATTTT,CASSISQGGQGPQHF
TRBD1,TRBJ2-1,16,TRBV5-1,NA,TGCGCCAGCAGCTTTCTACGGGGACAGGGAATCAATGAGCAGTTCTTC,CASSFLRGQGINEQFF
NA,TRBJ2-7,14,TRBV9,NA,TGTGCCAGCAGCGTAGAATCAGGAGGCTACGAGCAGTACTTC,CASSVESGGYEQYF
NA,TRBJ1-2,13,TRBV12-3/TRBV12-4,NA,TGTGCCAGCAGTTTAGGGCAGGCGACCCGCTACACCTTC,CASSLGQATRYTF
TRBD2,TRBJ2-1,16,TRBV6-2/TRBV6-3,once,TGTGCCAGCAGTTACCCGGGACTAGCGGCCTACAATGAGCAGTTCTTC,CASSYPGLAAYNEQFF
NA,TRBJ2-7,11,TRBV28,NA,TGTGCCAGCAACAACCTCTACGAGCAGTACTTC,CASNNLYEQYF
TRBD2,TRBJ2-1,15,TRBV30,NA,TGTGCCTGGAGTGTAAGCGGGGGAGCCTACAATGAGCAGTTCTTC,CAWSVSGGAYNEQFF
NA,TRBJ1-1,16,TRBV19,NA,TGTGCCAGTAGTGGGGGGCCTGGGGGAGCCACCGAACCAGCTTTCTTT,CASSGGPGGATEPAFF
TRBD2,TRBJ2-1,17,TRBV7-2,NA,TGTGCCAGCAGCCCCTTGGGACTAGCGGGGCCTTACAATGAGCAGTTCTTC,CASSPLGLAGPYNEQFF
NA,TRBJ1-3,16,TRBV5-1,once,TGCGCCAGCAGCCTTGGAGCAGCTCTCTCTGGAAACACCATATATTTT,CASSLGAALSGNTIYF
NA,TRBJ2-2,13,TRBV7-2,NA,TGTGCCAGCAGCTTATCTGGCACCGGGGAGCTGTTTTTT,CASSLSGTGELFF
NA,TRBJ2-2,15,TRBV24-1,NA,TGTGCCACCAGTGATTCTTGGGGAAGCACCGGGGAGCTGTTTTTT,CATSDSWGSTGELFF
NA,TRBJ2-1,11,TRBV11-2,NA,TGTGCCAGCAGCCCCCGGAGTGAGCAGTTCTTC,CASSPRSEQFF
NA,TRBJ1-1,13,TRBV6-5,NA,TGTGCCAGCAGTCAAAGTGGGTCGGGGCGAGCTTTCTTT,CASSQSGSGRAFF
NA,TRBJ1-6,13,TRBV3-1/TRBV3-2,NA,TGTGCCAGCAGCCGGCAGGGTGTTTCACCCCTCCACTTT,CASSRQGVSPLHF
NA,TRBJ1-1,14,TRBV30,NA,TGTGCCTGGAGGCCCCGAATATTGAACACTGAAGCTTTCTTT,CAWRPRILNTEAFF
TRBD2,TRBJ2-1,17,TRBV11-3,NA,TGTGCCAGCAGCTTAGATGAAGCGAGCGGGAGGGGTAATGAGCAGTTCTTC,CASSLDEASGRGNEQFF
NA,TRBJ1-5,14,TRBV10-1,few,TGCGCCCCCACGGGGTCCGGAGGCAATCAGCCCCAGCATTTT,CAPTGSGGNQPQHF
NA,TRBJ2-1,15,TRBV7-8,NA,TGTGCCAGCAGCCGAGACTCGCGGCGTCTCAATGAGCAGTTCTTC,CASSRDSRRLNEQFF
NA,TRBJ1-2,15,TRBV18,NA,TGTGCCAGCTCACCAAGGAGGGGGGTCGACTATGGCTACACCTTC,CASSPRRGVDYGYTF
NA,TRBJ1-2,13,TRBV4-1,NA,TGCGCCAGCAGCCAAGGGACAGATTATGGCTACACCTTC,CASSQGTDYGYTF